This T cell receptor (beta chain) is drawn from a study of blood T cell repertoires in COVID-19. The V and J ends lost 2 bases and 6 bases, in that order; junction bases with no gene match: 8. In germline, CDR1 is LNHDA, CDR2 SQIVND (reference sequence). This CDR3 has 15 residues. Clones were sequenced by immunoSEQ multiplex PCR, and TCRdb holds only the in-frame ones, with some missing. The repertoire holds around 280,000 clones, with 90% as singletons. The specimen sequenced was PBMCs or T cells enriched from blood (not recorded which). This TCR was recovered from a woman aged 18-29 years with acute COVID-19. This chain links TRBV19 with TRBJ2-7; 9 positions match TRBD1. The CDR3 protein is CASSIRRTGAIEQYF. The CDR3 coding sequence is TGTGCCAGTAGTATAAGGAGGACAGGGGCGATCGAGCAGTACTTC.